These 18 T cell receptor beta chains were sequenced from one sample in a study of T cells in Graves' hyperthyroidism and ophthalmopathy (dated by TCRdb to about 2019). The library was generated by multiplex PCR. The instrument was an Illumina HiSeq 2000. TCR beta CDR3 regions were amplified from RNA transcripts. A first-round RT-PCR of the TCR CDR3 used the HTBI primer set with the Qiagen OneStep RT-PCR kit. In-frame beta chains were kept once TCRdb had trimmed the public reads at Q25 with fastp and called clones with MiXCR. Rows are unified per CDR3 protein, each entry keeping the most common DNA and genes. In this sample the table shows more than 300,000 distinct CDR3 sequences, about a sixth of which occur a single time. The ten largest clones represent approximately 35% of the sample. The sequenced sample consisted of blood. These receptors came from a woman in her thirties with Graves' hyperthyroidism that later progressed to Graves' ophthalmopathy.

This clonotype has just a few counts. V is TRBV7-8 and J is TRBJ2-2; D gene uncertain. Trimming stripped 7 bases from V and 0 bases from J, with 15 bases between. CDR3 length: 16 amino acids. In germline, CDR1 is SGHVS, CDR2 FQNEAQ. The CDR3 loop reads CASTDLRVANTGELFF. CDR3 nucleotide sequence: TGTGCCAGCACCGACTTAAGAGTTGCGAACACCGGGGAGCTGTTTTTT. Full variable domain (remainder filled in from reference TRBV7-8 and TRBJ2-2): GAGVSQSPRYKVAKRGQDVALRCDPISGHVSLFWYQQALGQGPEFLTYFQNEAQLDKSGLPSDRFFAERPEGSVSTLKIQRTQQEDSAVYLCASTDLRVANTGELFFGEGSRLTVL.

This chain joins TRBV28 and TRBJ1-2, with 8 bases aligning to TRBD1. With V trimmed by 4 bases and J by 3 bases, 4 bases remained unmatched. The CDR3 has 14 amino acids. The germline V gene encodes CDR1 MDHEN and CDR2 SYDVKM. CDR3 sequence reads: CASSWTGQDYGYTF. Written as DNA, the CDR3 is TGTGCCAGCAGTTGGACGGGACAGGACTATGGCTACACCTTC.

This clonotype was recorded many times. The chain is built from TRBV20-1 and TRBJ2-5; the D gene is possibly TRBD1 (6 bases). Germline V gene data show CDR1 as DFQATT and CDR2 as SNEGSKA (reference sequence). V was cut by 6 bases and J by 9 bases, with 20 bases left in between. The CDR3 consists of 13 residues. CDR3 DNA: TGCAGTGCGCGTCCCCACCTAGAGGGGGCCCAGTACTTC. As protein: CSARPHLEGAQYF.

In this sample, this clonotype turned up many times. The chain has TRBV18 and TRBJ1-5; D unclear. From germline, CDR1 is KGHSH and CDR2 LQKENI. Trimming took 1 base from V and 5 from J, leaving 6 bases between them. This CDR3 region has 13 residues. The CDR3 region is CASSPLSDQPQHF. For the CDR3, the DNA is TGTGCCAGCTCACCACTTTCCGATCAGCCCCAGCATTTT.

In its sample, this clonotype was seen many times. V is TRBV30 and J is TRBJ1-1; TRBD1 matches 7 bases. V lost 5 bases and J lost 1; bases outside the gene matches: 7. Germline V CDR1 and CDR2: GTSNPN, SVGIG (reference sequence). The CDR3 is 14 amino acids. The CDR3 is CAWSLTGANTEAFF. The CDR3 DNA reads TGTGCCTGGTCCCTCACAGGGGCGAACACTGAAGCTTTCTTT.

This clonotype was observed a few times. The chain joins TRBV4-1 to TRBJ2-3, with TRBD2 identical over 7 bases. Germline CDR1 is MGHRA and CDR2 is YSYEKL. With 5 bases clipped from V and 2 bases from J, the junction kept 10 bases outside the gene matches. The CDR3 runs 16 residues. Here the CDR3 DNA reads TGCGCCAGCAGCTCCCAGGCGGGGGTTTCCACAGATACGCAGTATTTT. It codes for CASSSQAGVSTDTQYF.

CDR3 protein: CAWSNTLNTEAFF. The CDR3 DNA sequence: TGTGCCTGGAGTAACACCTTGAACACTGAAGCTTTCTTT. V usage is TRBV30 and J usage is TRBJ1-1; D ambiguous. Germline V gives CDR1 GTSNPN, CDR2 SVGIG (reference sequence). The CDR3 has 13 residues. The ends were cut back, 2 bases at V and 0 bases at J, with 7 bases in the middle.

This clonotype was seen at least ten times. V usage is TRBV28 and J usage is TRBJ1-2, with no clear D. V was pared by 7 bases and J by 4 bases, with 13 bases between. The CDR3 has 13 residues. Germline V CDR1 and CDR2: MDHEN, SYDVKM. CDR3 nucleotides: TGTGCCAGCACCCTAGGGCTTGGCTATGGCTACACCTTC. Encoded protein: CASTLGLGYGYTF.

In the case of this clonotype: No conserved phenylalanine or tryptophan ends this CDR3, so it is likely a read error. The chain carries TRBV28 and TRBJ2-7; D assignment may be TRBD1 or TRBD2 (5 bases each). V was shortened by 5 bases and J by 0 bases, with 14 bases between the two germline ends. This CDR3 is 15 amino acids long. The germline V gene has CDR1 MDHEN and CDR2 SYDVKM. The CDR3 DNA reads as TGTGCCAGCAGTGAACTGGGGACGGACTCCTACGAGCAGTACCTC. Its translation is CASSELGTDSYEQYL.

This clonotype has at least ten counts. The CDR3 spells CASSEEFQDYPCRNEQFF. The CDR3 nucleotides are TGCGCCAGCAGTGAGGAGTTCCAGGACTACCCTTGTCGCAATGAGCAGTTCTTC. The chain links TRBV10-1 to TRBJ2-1, with a tentative D call TRBD2 (6 bases). Germline lookup yields CDR1 WNHNN and CDR2 SYGVQD (reference sequence). The ends were cut back, 2 bases at V and 6 bases at J, with 23 bases in the middle. There are 18 residues in the CDR3.

This clonotype was seen more than once but under ten times. V is TRBV4-2 and J is TRBJ1-2; 7 nucleotides match TRBD1. V shed 0 bases and J 4 bases; nucleotides not matched to a gene: 5. Germline V gives CDR1 LGHNA, CDR2 YNFKEQ. This CDR3 contains 15 residues. The CDR3 loop is CASSQDSTGAYGYTF. CDR3 coding DNA: TGTGCCAGCAGCCAAGATAGTACAGGGGCCTATGGCTACACCTTC.

Comments on this clonotype: A much larger clone differs from this one at a single base, so this may be a read error. In DNA, the CDR3 is TGTGCCAGCAGTGAAGCGGGCGGGGGAGCGGGCGAGCAGTACTTC. This gives the protein CASSEAGGGAGEQYF. V is TRBV6-1 and J is TRBJ2-7, with 7 bases that match TRBD2. The CDR3 spans 15 residues. V lost 0 bases to trimming and J lost 6 bases; unmatched junction nucleotides: 8. Germline assignment: CDR1 MNHNS and CDR2 SASEGT.

In its sample, this clonotype was seen many times. The chain recombines TRBV6-1 with TRBJ1-5; 8 nucleotides agree with TRBD1. V shed 8 bases, J shed 6 bases, and the junction held 9 bases outside the gene matches. Germline V gene lookup returns CDR1 MNHNS and CDR2 SASEGT. The CDR3 sequence is 14 residues long. The CDR3: CASRPGGAGQPQHF. The CDR3 bases are TGTGCCAGCCGCCCAGGGGGCGCGGGTCAGCCCCAGCATTTT.

This clonotype was seen at least ten times. V gene TRBV7-9 combines with J gene TRBJ2-3; D is possibly TRBD2 (6 bases). Deletions cut 1 base from V and 2 bases from J, with 16 bases between. The CDR3 covers 17 residues. Germline CDR1 and CDR2: SEHNR and FQNEAQ (reference sequence). In DNA form, the CDR3 reads TGTGCCAGCAGCTTAGTGCCCACTAGCCGAAACACAGATACGCAGTATTTT. Its translation is CASSLVPTSRNTDTQYF.

This clonotype was seen more than once but under ten times. The chain links TRBV6-1 to TRBJ2-7; 14 bases agree with TRBD2. CDR1 is MNHNS, CDR2 SASEGT, per germline. Trimming at V came to 6 bases and at J to 0 bases, leaving 13 bases not matched to a gene. This CDR3 has 19 amino acids. The CDR3 sequence is CASSPTGTSGRSPSYEQYF. The DNA of the CDR3 is TGTGCCAGCAGCCCCACCGGGACTAGCGGGAGATCCCCCTCCTACGAGCAGTACTTC.

This clonotype was found many times. This chain joins TRBV11-2 and TRBJ1-2; no firm D call. The V end was cut by 0 bases, the J end by 5 bases, with 13 bases between. The germline V gene encodes CDR1 SGHAT and CDR2 FQNNGV. This CDR3 has 15 residues. CDR3 DNA sequence: TGTGCCAGCAGCTTAGATCATCACACTATTTATGGCTACACCTTC. This encodes CASSLDHHTIYGYTF.

This clonotype was detected ten times or more. The chain carries TRBV6-1 and TRBJ2-5; D is possibly TRBD2 (5 bases). Trimming shortened V by 10 bases and J by 4 bases, and 13 bases separated the two germline ends. Germline V lookup: CDR1 MNHNS, CDR2 SASEGT. The CDR3 runs to 12 residues. This CDR3 reads CATGSPLETQYF. CDR3 nucleotides: TGTGCCACGGGGTCCCCCCTAGAGACCCAGTACTTC.

This clonotype was recorded at least ten times. The rearrangement joins TRBV20-1 to TRBJ1-5; unclear D gene. There are 14 residues in the CDR3. Per the germline V gene, CDR1 is DFQATT and CDR2 is SNEGSKA (reference sequence). The ends were cut back, 0 bases at V and 3 bases at J, with 9 bases in the middle. The CDR3 sequence: CSARDHGSNQPQHF. CDR3 bases: TGCAGTGCTAGAGATCATGGCTCCAATCAGCCCCAGCATTTT.